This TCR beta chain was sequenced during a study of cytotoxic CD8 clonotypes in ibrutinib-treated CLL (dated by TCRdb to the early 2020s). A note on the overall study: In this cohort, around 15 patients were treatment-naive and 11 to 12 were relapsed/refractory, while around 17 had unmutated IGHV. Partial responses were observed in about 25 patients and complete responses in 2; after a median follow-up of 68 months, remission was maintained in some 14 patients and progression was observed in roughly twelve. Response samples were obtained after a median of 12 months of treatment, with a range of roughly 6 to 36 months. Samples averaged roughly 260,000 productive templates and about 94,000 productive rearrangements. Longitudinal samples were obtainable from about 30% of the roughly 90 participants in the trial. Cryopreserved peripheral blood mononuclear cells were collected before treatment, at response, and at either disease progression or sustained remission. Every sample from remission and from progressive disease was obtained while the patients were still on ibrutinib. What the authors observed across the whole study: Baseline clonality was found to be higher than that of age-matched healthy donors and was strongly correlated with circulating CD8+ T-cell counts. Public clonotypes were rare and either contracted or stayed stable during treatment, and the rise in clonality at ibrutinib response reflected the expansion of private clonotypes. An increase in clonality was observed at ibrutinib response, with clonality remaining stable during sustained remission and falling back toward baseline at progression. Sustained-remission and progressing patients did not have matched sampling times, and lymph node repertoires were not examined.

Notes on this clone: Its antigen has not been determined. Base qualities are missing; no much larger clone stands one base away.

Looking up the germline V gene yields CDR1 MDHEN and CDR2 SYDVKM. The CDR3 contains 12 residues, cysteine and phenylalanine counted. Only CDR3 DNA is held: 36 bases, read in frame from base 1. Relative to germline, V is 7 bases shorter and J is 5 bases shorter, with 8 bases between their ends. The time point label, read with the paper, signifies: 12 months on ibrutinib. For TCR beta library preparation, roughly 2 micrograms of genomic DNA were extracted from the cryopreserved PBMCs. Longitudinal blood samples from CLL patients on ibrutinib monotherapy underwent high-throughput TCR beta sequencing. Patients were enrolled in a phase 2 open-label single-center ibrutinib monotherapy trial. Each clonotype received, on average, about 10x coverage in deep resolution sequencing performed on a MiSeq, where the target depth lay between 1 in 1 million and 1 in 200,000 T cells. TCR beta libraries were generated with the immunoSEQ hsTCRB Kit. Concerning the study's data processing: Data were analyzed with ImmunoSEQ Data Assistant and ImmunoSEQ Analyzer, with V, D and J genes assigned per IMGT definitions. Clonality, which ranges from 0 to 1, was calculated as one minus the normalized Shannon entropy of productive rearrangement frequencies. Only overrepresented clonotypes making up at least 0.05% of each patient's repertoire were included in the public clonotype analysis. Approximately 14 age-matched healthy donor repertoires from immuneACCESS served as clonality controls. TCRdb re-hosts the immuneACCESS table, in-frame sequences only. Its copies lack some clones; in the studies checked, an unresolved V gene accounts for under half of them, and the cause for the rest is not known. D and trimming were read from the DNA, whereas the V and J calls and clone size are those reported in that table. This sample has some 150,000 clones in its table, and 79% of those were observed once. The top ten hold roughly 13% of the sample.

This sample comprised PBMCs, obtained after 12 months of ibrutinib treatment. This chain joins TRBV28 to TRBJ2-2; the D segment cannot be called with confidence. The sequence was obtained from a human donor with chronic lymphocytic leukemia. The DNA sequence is TGTGCCAGCAAGCTACAAACCGGGGAGCTGTTTTTT. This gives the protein CASKLQTGELFF. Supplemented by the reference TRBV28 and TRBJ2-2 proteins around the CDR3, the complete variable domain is DVKVTQSSRYLVKRTGEKVFLECVQDMDHENMFWYRQDPGLGLRLIYFSYDVKMKEKGDIPEGYSVSREKKERFSLILESASTNQTSMYLCASKLQTGELFFGEGSRLTVL.